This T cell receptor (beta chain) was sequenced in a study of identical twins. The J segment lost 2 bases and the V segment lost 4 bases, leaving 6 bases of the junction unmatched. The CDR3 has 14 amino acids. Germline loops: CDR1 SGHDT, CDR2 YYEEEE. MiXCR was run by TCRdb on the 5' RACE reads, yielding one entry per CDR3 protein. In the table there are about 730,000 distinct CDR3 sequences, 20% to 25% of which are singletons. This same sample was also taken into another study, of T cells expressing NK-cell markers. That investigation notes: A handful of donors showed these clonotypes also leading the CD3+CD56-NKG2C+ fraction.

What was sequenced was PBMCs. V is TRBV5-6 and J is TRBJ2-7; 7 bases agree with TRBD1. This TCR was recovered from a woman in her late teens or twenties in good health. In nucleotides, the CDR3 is TGTGCCAGCAGCCGCCCCGGGACAGCCTACGAGCAGTACTTC. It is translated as CASSRPGTAYEQYF. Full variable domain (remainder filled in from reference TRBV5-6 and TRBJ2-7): DAGVTQSPTHLIKTRGQQVTLRCSPKSGHDTVSWYQQALGQGPQFIFQYYEEEERQRGNFPDRFSGHQFPNYSSELNVNALLLGDSALYLCASSRPGTAYEQYFGPGTRLTVT.